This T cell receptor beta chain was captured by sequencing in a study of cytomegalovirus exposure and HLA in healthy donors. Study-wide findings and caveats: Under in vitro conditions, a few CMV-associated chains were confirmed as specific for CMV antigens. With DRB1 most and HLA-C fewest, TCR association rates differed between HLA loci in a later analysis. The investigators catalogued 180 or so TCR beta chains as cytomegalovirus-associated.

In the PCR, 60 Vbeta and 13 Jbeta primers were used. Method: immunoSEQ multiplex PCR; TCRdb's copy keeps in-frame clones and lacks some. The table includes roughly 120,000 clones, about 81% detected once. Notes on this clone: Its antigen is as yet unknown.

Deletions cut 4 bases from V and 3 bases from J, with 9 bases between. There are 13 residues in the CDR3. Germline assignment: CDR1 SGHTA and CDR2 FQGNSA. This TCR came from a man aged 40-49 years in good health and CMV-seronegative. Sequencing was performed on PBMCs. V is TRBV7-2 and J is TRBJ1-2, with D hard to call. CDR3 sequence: CASSSPDYYGYTF. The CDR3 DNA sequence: TGTGCCAGCAGCTCCCCAGACTACTATGGCTACACCTTC.